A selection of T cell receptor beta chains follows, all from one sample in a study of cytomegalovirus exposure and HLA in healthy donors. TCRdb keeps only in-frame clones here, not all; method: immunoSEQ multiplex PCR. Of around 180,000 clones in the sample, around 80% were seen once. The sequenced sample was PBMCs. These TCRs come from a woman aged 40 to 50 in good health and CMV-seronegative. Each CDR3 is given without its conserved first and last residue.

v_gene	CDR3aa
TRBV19	ASSNQGQVDTQY
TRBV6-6	ASKGEGTPEAF
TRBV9	ASSSQREGLGEQY
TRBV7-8	APEELVVSNTQY
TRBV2	ASSGNWGGVGNQPPH
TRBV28	ASSAFRGRNQPQH
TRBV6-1	ASSSRYSDTEAF
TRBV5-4	ASSLVRGGTEAF
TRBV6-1	ASSSNTGGDQPQH
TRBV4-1	ASSSDRGENTEAF
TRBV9	ASSVVSGQEAF
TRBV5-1	ASSSRQGPGNTIY
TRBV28	ASRPGQGGPNTEAF
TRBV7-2	ASSPMDGLYEQY
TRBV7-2	ASSLVDRRIGYT
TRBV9	ASSPSYKGADTQY
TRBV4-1	ASSQGLSQGVRAYEQY
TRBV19	ASSSRAEAF
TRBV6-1	ASSATGTNYGYT
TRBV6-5	ASIQRGDTEAF
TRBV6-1	ASSVRPSSSYEQY
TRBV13	ASSYRTSGSNEQF
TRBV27	ASSLVGHHQETQY
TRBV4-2	ASSQRDRDSYFEQY
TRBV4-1	ASSQELNYEQY
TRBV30	AWRPTGTALYGYT
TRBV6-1	ASSEALRGGTQETQY
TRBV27	ASSSGLAGWETQY
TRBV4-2	ASSQPPGLAGDEQF
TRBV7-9	ASSQIGNGYT
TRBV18	ASSRIGSGQETQY
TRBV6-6	ASSYSRQGGEAF